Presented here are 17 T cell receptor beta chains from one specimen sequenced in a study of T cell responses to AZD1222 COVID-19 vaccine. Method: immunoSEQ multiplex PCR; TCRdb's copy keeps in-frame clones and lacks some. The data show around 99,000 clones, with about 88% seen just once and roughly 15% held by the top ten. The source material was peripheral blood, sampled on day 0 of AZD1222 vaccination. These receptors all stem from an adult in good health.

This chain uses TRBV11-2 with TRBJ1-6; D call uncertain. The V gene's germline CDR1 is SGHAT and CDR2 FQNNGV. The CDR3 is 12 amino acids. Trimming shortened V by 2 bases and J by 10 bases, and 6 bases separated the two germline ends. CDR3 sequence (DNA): TGTGCCAGCAGCTTACAGGCCTCACCCCTCCACTTT. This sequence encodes CASSLQASPLHF.

The DNA of the CDR3 is TGTGCCAGCACCCCCCCTGGCGGTTCGGCCGGGGAGCTGTTTTTT. This translates into CASTPPGGSAGELFF. V and J are TRBV7-9 and TRBJ2-2; D not resolved. Trimming left V 7 bases short and J 6 bases short, with 18 bases between. This CDR3 is built from 15 residues. CDR1 and CDR2 from the germline V gene are SEHNR and FQNEAQ (reference sequence).

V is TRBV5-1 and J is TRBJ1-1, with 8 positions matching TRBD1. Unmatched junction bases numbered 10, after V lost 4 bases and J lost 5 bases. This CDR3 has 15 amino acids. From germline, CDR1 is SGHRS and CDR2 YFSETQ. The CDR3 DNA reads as TGCGCCAGCAGCCTAGGACAGGGCCGGGGGACTGAAGCTTTCTTT. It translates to CASSLGQGRGTEAFF.

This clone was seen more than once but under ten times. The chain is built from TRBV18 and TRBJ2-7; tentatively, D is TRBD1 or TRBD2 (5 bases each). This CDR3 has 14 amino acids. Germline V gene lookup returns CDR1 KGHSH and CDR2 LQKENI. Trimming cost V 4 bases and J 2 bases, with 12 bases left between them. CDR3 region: CASSLVRGPYEQYF. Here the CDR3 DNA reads TGTGCCAGCTCACTAGTCCGGGGACCCTACGAGCAGTACTTC.

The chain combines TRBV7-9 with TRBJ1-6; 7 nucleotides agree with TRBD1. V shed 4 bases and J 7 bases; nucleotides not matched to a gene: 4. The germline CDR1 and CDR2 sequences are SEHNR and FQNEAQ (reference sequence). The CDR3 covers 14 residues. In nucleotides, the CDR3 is TGTGCCAGCAGCTCCCCGGGACAGAATTCACCCCTCCACTTT. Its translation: CASSSPGQNSPLHF.

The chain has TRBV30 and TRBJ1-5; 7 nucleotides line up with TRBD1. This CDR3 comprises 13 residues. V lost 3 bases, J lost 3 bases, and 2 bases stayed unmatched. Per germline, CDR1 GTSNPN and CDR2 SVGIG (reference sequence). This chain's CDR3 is CAWRDRNNQPQHF. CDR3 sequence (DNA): TGTGCCTGGAGGGACAGGAACAATCAGCCCCAGCATTTT.

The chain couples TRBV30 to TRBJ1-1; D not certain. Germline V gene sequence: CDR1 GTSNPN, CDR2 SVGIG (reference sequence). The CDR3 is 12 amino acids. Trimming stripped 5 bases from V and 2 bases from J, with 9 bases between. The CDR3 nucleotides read TGTGCCTGGGACAAAGGAAACACTGAAGCTTTCTTT. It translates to CAWDKGNTEAFF.

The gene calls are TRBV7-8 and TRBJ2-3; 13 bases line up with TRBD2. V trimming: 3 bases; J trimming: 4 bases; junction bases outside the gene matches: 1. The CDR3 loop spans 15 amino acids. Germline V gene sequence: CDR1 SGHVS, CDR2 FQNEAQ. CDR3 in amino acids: CASSFGLAGADTQYF. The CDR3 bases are TGTGCCAGCAGCTTCGGACTAGCGGGGGCAGATACGCAGTATTTT. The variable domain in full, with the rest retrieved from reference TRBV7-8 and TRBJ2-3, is GAGVSQSPRYKVAKRGQDVALRCDPISGHVSLFWYQQALGQGPEFLTYFQNEAQLDKSGLPSDRFFAERPEGSVSTLKIQRTQQEDSAVYLCASSFGLAGADTQYFGPGTRLTVL.

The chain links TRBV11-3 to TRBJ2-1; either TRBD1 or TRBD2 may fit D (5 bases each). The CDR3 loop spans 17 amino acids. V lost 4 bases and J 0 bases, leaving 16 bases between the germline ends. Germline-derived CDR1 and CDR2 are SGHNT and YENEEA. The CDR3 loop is CASSSGAGLLSYNEQFF. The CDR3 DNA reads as TGTGCCAGCAGCTCCGGGGCCGGACTTCTCTCCTACAATGAGCAGTTCTTC.

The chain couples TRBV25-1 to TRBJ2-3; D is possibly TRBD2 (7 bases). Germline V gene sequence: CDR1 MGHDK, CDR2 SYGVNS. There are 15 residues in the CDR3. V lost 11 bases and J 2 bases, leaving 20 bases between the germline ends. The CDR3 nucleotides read TGTGCCTCAAAACCAGGGGAGGGACCCACAGATACGCAGTATTTT. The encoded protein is CASKPGEGPTDTQYF. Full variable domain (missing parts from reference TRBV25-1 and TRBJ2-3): EADIYQTPRYLVIGTGKKITLECSQTMGHDKMYWYQQDPGMELHLIHYSYGVNSTEKGDLSSESTVSRIRTEHFPLTLESARPSHTSQYLCASKPGEGPTDTQYFGPGTRLTVL.

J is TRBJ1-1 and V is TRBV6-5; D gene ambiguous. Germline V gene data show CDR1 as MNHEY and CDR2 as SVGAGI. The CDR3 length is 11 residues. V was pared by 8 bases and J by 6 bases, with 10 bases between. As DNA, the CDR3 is TGTGCCAGCGCGCGGGCGGCTGAAGCTTTCTTT. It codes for CASARAAEAFF.

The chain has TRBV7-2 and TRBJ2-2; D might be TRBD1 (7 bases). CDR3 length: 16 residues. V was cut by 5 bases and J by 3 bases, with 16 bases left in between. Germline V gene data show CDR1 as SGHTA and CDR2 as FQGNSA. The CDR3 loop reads CASSKGAGKYTGELFF. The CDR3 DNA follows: TGTGCCAGCAGCAAGGGGGCGGGGAAGTACACCGGGGAGCTGTTTTTT.

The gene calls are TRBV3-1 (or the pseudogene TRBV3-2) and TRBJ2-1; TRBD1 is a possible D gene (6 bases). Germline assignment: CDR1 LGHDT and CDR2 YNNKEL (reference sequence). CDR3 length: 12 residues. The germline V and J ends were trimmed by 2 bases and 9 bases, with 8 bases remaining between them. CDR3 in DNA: TGTGCCAGCAGCCAAACAGGGTCTGAGCAGTTCTTC. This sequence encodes CASSQTGSEQFF.

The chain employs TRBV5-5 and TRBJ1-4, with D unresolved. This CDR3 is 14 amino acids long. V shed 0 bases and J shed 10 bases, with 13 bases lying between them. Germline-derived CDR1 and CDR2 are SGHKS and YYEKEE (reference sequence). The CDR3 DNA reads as TGTGCCAGCAGCTTGGGGTGGCAGGCGGGAAAACTGTTTTTT. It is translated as CASSLGWQAGKLFF.

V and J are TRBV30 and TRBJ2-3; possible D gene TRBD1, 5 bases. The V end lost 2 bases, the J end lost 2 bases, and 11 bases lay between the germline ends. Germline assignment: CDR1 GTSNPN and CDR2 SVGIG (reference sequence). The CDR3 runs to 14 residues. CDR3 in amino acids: CAWSRKGNTDTQYF. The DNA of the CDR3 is TGTGCCTGGAGTCGTAAGGGGAACACAGATACGCAGTATTTT.

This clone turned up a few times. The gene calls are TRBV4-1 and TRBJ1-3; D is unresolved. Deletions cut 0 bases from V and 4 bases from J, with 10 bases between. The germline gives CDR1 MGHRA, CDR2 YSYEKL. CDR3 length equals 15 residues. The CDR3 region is CASSQDRQYGNTIYF. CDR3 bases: TGCGCCAGCAGCCAAGATCGGCAGTACGGAAACACCATATATTTT.

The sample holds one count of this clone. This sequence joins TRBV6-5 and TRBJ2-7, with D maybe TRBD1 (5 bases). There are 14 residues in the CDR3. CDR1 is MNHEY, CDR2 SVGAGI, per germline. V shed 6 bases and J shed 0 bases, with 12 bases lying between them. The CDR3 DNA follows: TGTGCCAGCAGCCCAGGGCGTAACTCCTACGAGCAGTACGTC. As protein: CASSPGRNSYEQYV.